This T cell receptor (beta chain) emerged from a study of blood T cell repertoires in COVID-19. Enrolled through a virtual design, the participants were between 18 and 89 years of age and came from about two dozen US areas. CDR1 is LGHNA and CDR2 is YSLEER in the germline V gene. The CDR3 is made up of 16 amino acids. The junction had 8 bases not matched to a gene; V was cut back by 1 base and J by 4 bases. Some clones are missing from TCRdb's copy, which holds only in-frame ones; the method was immunoSEQ multiplex PCR. The sample lists approximately 170,000 clones; under 85% were seen once. The chain has TRBV4-3 and TRBJ2-5; 8 bases agree with TRBD1. This TCR came from a man aged 50 to 60 who had recovered from COVID-19. The sample comprised PBMCs or T cells enriched from blood (not recorded which). CDR3 DNA sequence: TGCGCCAGCAGCCAAGGGACAGGGTCAGGGGGAGAGACCCAGTACTTC. The encoded protein is CASSQGTGSGGETQYF.